This T cell receptor beta chain was documented in a study of T cell repertoires in cytomegalovirus infection. On the study more broadly: CMV epitopes, recently identified HLA-C-restricted and well-studied HLA-B-restricted, were used. CMV infection and matching HLA type were both indicated by public TCR beta signatures.

General study results and limits: Frequencies of public TCR beta families were cumulated, and this identified carriers of CMV plus the relevant HLA. Clonotypes of TCR beta that were HLA-C-restricted and CMV-specific dominated the ex vivo response.

TCRdb re-called the reads with MiXCR, one entry per CDR3 protein. The sample has 250,000 to 300,000 distinct CDR3 sequences, about 20% seen once; the top ten hold roughly 20%. The CDR3 sequence is 13 residues long. CDR1 is SGHTA, CDR2 FQGNSA, per germline. The germline V and J ends were trimmed by 3 bases and 1 base, with 6 bases remaining between them. In its sample, this clonotype was seen many times. Its antigen is not known. The V and J genes are TRBV7-2 and TRBJ2-5; no reliable D call. The TCR originated in a human donor in good health (CMV status not recorded). Some clones in this sample may be carry-over from other donors' samples. This sample comprised cultured PBMCs, obtained from culture after CMV antigen stimulation. In nucleotides, the CDR3 is TGTGCCAGCAGCTTTGGCCGCCAAGAGACCCAGTACTTC. Its translation is CASSFGRQETQYF.